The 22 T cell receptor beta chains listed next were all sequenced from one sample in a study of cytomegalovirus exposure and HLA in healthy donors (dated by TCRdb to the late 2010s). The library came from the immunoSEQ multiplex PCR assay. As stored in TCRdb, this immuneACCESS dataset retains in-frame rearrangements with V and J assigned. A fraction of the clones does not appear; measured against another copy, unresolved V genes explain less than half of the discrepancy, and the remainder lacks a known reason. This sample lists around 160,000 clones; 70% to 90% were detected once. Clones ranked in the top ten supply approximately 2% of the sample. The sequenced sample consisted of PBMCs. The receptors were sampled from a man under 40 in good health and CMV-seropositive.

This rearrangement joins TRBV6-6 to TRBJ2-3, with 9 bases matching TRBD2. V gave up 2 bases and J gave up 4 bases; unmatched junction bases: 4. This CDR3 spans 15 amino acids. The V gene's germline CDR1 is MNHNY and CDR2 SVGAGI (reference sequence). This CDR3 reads CASSYAGGPADTQYF. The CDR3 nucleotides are TGTGCCAGCAGTTACGCGGGGGGGCCCGCAGATACGCAGTATTTT.

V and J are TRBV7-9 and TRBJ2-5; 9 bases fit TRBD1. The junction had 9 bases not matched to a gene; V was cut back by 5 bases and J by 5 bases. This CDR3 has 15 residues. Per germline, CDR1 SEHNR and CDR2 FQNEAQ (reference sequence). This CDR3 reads CASSPWTGARETQYF. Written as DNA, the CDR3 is TGTGCCAGCAGCCCCTGGACAGGGGCTCGGGAGACCCAGTACTTC.

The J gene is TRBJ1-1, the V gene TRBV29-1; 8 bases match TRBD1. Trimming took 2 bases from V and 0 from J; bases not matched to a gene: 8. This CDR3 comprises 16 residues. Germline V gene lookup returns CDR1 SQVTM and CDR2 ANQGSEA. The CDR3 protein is CSVERTGGYMNTEAFF. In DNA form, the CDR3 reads TGCAGCGTTGAAAGAACAGGGGGTTACATGAACACTGAAGCTTTCTTT.

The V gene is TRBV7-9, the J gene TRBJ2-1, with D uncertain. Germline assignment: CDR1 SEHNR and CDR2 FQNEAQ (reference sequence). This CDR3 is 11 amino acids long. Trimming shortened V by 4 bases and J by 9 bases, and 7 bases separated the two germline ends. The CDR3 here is CASSSWAEQFF. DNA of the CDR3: TGTGCCAGCAGCTCCTGGGCTGAGCAGTTCTTC.

The CDR3 is CAISKTRGVPYNEQFF. CDR3 bases: TGTGCCATCAGTAAGACTAGAGGGGTACCCTACAATGAGCAGTTCTTC. The rearrangement links TRBV10-3 to TRBJ2-1, with D perhaps matching TRBD2 (6 bases). The V and J ends lost 5 bases and 2 bases respectively, with 16 bases between them. The germline CDR1 and CDR2 sequences are ENHRY and SYGVKD. The CDR3 is 16 amino acids.

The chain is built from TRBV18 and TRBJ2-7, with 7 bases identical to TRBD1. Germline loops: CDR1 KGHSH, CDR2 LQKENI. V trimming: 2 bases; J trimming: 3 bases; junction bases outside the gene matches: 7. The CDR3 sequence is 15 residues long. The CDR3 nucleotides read TGTGCCAGCTCACCATCACCGGGACAGCTCTACGAGCAGTACTTC. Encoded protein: CASSPSPGQLYEQYF.

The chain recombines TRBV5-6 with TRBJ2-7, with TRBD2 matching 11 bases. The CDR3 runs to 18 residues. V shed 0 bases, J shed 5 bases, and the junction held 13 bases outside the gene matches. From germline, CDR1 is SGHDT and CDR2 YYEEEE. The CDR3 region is CASSLVRASRLAGHEQYF. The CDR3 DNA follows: TGTGCCAGCAGCTTGGTCAGGGCATCTAGACTAGCGGGGCACGAGCAGTACTTC.

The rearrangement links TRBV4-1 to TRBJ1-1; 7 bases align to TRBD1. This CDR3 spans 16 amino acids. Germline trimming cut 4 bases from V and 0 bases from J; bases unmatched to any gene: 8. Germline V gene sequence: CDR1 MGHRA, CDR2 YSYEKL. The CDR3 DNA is TGCGCCAGCAGCCCCCGGGACAGAGCTATGAACACTGAAGCTTTCTTT. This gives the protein CASSPRDRAMNTEAFF.

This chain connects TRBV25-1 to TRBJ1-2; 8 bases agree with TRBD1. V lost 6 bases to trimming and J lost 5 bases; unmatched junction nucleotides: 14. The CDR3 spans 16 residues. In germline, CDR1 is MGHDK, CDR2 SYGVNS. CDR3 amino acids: CASSRGAGGAWYGYTF. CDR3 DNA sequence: TGTGCCAGCAGCCGGGGAGCAGGGGGCGCATGGTATGGCTACACCTTC.

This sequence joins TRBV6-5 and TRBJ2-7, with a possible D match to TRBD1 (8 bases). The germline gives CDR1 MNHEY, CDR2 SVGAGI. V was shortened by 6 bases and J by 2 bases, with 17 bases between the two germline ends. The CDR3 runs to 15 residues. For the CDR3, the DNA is TGTGCCAGCAGCCCCACAGGGGGGGGGCCCTACGAGCAGTACTTC. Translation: CASSPTGGGPYEQYF.

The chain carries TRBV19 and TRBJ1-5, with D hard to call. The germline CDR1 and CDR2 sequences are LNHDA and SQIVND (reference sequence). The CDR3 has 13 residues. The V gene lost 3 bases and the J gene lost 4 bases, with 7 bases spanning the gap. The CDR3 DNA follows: TGTGCCAGTAGTATCTCCGGGAATCAGCCCCAGCATTTT. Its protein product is CASSISGNQPQHF.

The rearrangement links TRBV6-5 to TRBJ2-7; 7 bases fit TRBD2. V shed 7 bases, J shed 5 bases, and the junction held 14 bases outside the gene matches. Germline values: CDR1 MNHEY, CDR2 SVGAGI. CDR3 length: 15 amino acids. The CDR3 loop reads CASTSSQGLVHEQYF. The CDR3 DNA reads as TGTGCCAGCACGTCATCTCAAGGACTAGTTCACGAGCAGTACTTC.

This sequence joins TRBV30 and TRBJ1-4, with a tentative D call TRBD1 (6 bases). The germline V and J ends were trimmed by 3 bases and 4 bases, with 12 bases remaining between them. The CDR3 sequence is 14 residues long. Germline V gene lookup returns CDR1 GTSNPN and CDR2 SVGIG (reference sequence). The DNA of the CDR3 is TGTGCCTGGAGCGCCGGACAGCTTAATGAAAAACTGTTTTTT. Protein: CAWSAGQLNEKLFF.

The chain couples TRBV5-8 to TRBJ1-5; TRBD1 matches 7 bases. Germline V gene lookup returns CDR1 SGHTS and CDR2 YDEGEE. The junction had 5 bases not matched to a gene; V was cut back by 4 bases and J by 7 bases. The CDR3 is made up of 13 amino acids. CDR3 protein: CASSHDRDQPQHF. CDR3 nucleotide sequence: TGTGCCAGCAGCCACGACAGGGACCAGCCCCAGCATTTT.

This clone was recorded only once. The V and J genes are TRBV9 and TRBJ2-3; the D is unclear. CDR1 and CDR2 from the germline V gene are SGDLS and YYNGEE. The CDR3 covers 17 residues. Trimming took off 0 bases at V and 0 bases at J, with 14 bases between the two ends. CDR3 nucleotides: TGTGCCAGCAGCGTAGGTTCGGAGTCCACTAGCACAGATACGCAGTATTTT. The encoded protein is CASSVGSESTSTDTQYF.

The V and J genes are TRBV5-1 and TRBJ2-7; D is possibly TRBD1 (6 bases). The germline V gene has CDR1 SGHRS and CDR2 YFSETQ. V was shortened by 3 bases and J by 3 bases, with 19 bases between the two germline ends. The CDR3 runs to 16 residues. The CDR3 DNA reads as TGCGCCAGCAGCTCCGGCCGACCAGGGGCGCTCTACGAGCAGTACTTC. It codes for CASSSGRPGALYEQYF.

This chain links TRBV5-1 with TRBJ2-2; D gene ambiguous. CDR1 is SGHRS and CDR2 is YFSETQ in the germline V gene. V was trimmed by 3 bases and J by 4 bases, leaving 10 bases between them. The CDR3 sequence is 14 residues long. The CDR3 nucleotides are TGCGCCAGCAGCTATCTTACGGGCACCGGGGAGCTGTTTTTT. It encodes CASSYLTGTGELFF.

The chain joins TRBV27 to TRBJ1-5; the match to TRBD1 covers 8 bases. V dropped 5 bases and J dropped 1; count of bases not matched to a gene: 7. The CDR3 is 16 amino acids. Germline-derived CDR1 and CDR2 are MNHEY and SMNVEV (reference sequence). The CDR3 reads CASSQIGTGSNQPQHF. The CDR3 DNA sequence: TGTGCCAGCAGTCAAATAGGGACAGGAAGCAATCAGCCCCAGCATTTT.

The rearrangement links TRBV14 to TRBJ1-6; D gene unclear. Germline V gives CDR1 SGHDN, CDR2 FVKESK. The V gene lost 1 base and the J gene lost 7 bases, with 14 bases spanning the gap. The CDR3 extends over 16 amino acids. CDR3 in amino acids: CASSQGAWLANSPLHF. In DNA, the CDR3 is TGTGCCAGCAGCCAAGGGGCCTGGCTCGCGAATTCACCCCTCCACTTT.

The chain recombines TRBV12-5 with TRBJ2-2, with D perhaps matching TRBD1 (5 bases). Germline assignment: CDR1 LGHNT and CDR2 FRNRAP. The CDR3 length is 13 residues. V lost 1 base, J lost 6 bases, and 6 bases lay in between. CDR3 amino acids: CASGLEQAGELFF. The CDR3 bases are TGTGCTAGTGGTTTGGAACAGGCCGGGGAGCTGTTTTTT.

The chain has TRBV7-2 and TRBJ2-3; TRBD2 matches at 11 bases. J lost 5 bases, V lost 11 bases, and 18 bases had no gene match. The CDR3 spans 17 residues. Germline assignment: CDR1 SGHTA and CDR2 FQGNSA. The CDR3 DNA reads TGTGCCTGCCGGGTGTGGGGACTAGCGGATCTGGGAGATACGCAGTATTTT. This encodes CACRVWGLADLGDTQYF. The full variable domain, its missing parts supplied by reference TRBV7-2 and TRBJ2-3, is GAGVSQSPSNKVTEKGKDVELRCDPISGHTALYWYRQSLGQGLEFLIYFQGNSAPDKSGLPSDRFSAERTGGSVSTLTIQRTQQEDSAVYLCACRVWGLADLGDTQYFGPGTRLTVL.

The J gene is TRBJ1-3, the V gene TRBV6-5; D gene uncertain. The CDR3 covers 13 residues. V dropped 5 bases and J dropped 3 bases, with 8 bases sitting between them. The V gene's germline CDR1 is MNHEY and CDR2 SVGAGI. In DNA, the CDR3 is TGTGCCAGCAGTCCCGCGGGTGGAAACACCATATATTTT. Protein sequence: CASSPAGGNTIYF.